Here is one T cell receptor (beta chain) with its context. The entry originates in a study of blood T cell repertoires in COVID-19. Study-level background: COVID-19 samples collected from the United States, Italy and Spain covered acute and convalescent phases.

With 0 bases removed from V and 9 bases from J, the gap between germline ends came to 12 bases. Germline CDR1 and CDR2: LGHDT and YNNKEL (reference sequence). The CDR3 consists of 15 residues. How the authors handled the data: Quantification of nucleated cells was approximated via reference gene primer amplification. Method: immunoSEQ multiplex PCR; TCRdb's copy keeps in-frame clones and lacks some. The V and J calls and clone size come from that table; D and trimming were worked out from the DNA. The sample gives around 78,000 clones, 90% of which show up once; about 1% is in the top ten. This sequence joins TRBV3-1 (or the pseudogene TRBV3-2) and TRBJ1-6, with a tentative D call TRBD1 (6 bases). Input material: peripheral blood. The clonotype comes from a woman between 50 and 59 years old in a cohort sampled during active COVID-19. The DNA for the CDR3 is TGTGCCAGCAGCCAAGAGCGGGGGCAAGGTTCACCCCTCCACTTT. It is translated as CASSQERGQGSPLHF.